This entry describes one T cell receptor (beta chain). Its antigen remains unknown. This sample is drawn from a study of cytomegalovirus exposure and HLA in healthy donors. Study-level results: It was confirmed in vitro that a few of the CMV-associated chains were specific for CMV antigens.

This CDR3 spans 15 amino acids. V trimming: 2 bases; J trimming: 6 bases; junction bases outside the gene matches: 6. Looked up from germline, CDR1 is SGHTA and CDR2 is FQGTGA. PCR employed 60 Vbeta and 13 Jbeta primers. Repertoires were generated with immunoSEQ multiplex PCR, while TCRdb's copy carries only in-frame clones and drops some. The sample lists about 160,000 clones; around four fifths were seen once. The receptor comes from a woman younger than 45 in good health and CMV-seronegative. The sequencing sample was made of PBMCs. This chain links TRBV7-3 with TRBJ1-2; 10 bases are shared with TRBD1. CDR3 loop: CASSLFPGQGNGYTF. CDR3 nucleotides: TGTGCCAGCAGCTTATTCCCGGGACAGGGGAATGGCTACACCTTC. The full variable domain, its missing parts supplied by reference TRBV7-3 and TRBJ1-2, is GAGVSQTPSNKVTEKGKYVELRCDPISGHTALYWYRQSLGQGPEFLIYFQGTGAADDSGLPNDRFFAVRPEGSVSTLKIQRTERGDSAVYLCASSLFPGQGNGYTFGSGTRLTVV.